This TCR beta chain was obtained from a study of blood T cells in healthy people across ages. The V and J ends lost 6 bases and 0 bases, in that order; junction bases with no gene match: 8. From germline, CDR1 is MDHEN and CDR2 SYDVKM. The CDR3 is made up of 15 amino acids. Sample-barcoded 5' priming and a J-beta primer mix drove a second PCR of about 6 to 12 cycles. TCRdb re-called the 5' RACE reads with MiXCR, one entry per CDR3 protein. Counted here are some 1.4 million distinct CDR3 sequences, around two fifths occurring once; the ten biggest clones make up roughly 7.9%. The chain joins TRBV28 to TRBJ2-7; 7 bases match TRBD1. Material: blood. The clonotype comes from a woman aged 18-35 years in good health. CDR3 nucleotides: TGTGCCAGCAGCTCGGACAGGCCGAGCTCCTACGAGCAGTACTTC. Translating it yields CASSSDRPSSYEQYF.